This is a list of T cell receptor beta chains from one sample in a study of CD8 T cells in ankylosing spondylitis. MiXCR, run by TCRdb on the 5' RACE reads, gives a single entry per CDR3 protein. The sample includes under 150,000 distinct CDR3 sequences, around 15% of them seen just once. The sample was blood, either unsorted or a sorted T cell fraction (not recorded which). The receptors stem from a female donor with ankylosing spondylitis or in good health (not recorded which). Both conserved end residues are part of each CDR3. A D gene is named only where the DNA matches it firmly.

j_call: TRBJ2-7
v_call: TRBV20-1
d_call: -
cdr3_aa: CSADPLTGDYEQYF

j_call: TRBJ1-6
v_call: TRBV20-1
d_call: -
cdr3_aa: CSARKGRADNSPLHF

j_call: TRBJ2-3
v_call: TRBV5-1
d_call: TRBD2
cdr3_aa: CASRMRGALAGNNIPSTDTQYF

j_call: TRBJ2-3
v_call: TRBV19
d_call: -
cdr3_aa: CASSMGSATPSTDTQYF

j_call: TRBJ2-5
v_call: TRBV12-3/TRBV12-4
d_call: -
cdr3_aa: CASSLSSEAETQYF

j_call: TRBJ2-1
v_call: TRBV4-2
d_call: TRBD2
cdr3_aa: CASSQDRWLAGGSYNEQFF

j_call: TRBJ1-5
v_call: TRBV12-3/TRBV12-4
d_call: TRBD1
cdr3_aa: CASSFGQGPEQPQHF

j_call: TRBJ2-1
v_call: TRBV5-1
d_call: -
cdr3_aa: CASSLTQPGTNEQFF

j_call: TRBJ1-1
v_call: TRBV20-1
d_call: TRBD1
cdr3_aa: CSARQGTGAFF

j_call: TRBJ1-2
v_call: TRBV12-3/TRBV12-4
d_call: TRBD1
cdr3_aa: CASTPMEGAKGYTF

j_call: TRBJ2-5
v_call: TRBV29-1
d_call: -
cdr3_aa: CSVEGRREETQYF

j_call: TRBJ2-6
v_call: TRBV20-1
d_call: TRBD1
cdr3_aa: CSASAGTGHTGANVLTF

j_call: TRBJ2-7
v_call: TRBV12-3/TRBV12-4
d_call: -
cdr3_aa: CASRTATTYEQYF

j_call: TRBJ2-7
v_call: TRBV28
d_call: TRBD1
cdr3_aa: CARGDRSYEQYF

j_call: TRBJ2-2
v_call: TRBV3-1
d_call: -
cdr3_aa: CASSVDGELFF

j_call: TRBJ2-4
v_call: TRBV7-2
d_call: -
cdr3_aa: CASPGGTDFWAKNIQYF

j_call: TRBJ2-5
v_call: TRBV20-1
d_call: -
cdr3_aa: CSARAPKGEETQYF

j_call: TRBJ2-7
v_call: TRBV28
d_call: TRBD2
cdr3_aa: CASTSLAGGHLYEQYF

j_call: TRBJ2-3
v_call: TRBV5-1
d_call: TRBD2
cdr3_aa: CASSLDSGRTDTQYF

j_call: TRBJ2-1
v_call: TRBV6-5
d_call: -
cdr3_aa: CASSYVARVRSYNEQFF

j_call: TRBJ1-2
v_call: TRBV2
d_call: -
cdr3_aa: CASSEAGTGFYGYTF

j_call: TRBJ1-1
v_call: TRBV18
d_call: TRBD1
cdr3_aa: CASSTPGQGAAEAFF

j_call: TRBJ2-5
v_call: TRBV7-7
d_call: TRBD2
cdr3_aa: CASSLEGLANLETQYF

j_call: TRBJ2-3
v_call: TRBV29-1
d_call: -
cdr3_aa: CSVEGGRAGDTQYF

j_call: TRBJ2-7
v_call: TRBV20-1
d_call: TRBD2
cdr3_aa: CSASLAGAGEQYF

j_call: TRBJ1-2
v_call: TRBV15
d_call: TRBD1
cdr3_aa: CATSSGQGDGYTF

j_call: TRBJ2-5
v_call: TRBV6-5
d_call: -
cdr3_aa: CASSYSAETQYF

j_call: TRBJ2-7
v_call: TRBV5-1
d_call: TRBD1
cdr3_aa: CASKETGGSYEQYF

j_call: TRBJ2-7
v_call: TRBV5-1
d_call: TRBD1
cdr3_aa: CASSWDRAYEQYF

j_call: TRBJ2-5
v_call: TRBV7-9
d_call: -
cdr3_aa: CASSLIFWGSETQYF

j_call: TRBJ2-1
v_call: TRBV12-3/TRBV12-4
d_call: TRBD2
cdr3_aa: CASSSIAGRDNEQFF

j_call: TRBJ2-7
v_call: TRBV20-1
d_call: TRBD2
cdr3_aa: CSASSVLAGDSYEQYF

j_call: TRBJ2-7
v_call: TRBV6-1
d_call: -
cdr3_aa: CASRAPGRAGYEQYF

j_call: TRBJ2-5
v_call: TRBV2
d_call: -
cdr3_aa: CASSEMETQYF

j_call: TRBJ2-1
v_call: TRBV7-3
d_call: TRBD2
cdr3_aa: CASSLKPRLAGVNNEQFF